These T cell receptor beta chains were read from a single sample in a study of radiation and T cells in renal cell carcinoma. Data came from immunoSEQ multiplex PCR; TCRdb stores just in-frame clones and leaves some out. The sample holds about 130,000 clones; around 83% are singletons and the top ten take about 2.9%. Here the sequenced sample was blood, taken from a patient whose treatment included radiotherapy and nephrectomy. These receptors were taken from a woman in her sixties or seventies with renal cell carcinoma. CDR3s include the opening cysteine and the closing phenylalanine or tryptophan. A D gene is named only where the DNA matches it firmly. Clone sizes are given selectively: once, few, many, or a class where the clone is expanded.

TRBV9,-,TRBJ1-2,-,CASSVRDLGYTF,TGTGCCAGCAGCGTACGGGACCTAGGCTACACCTTC
TRBV9,-,TRBJ2-1,-,CASSAEDGGIRGTYNEQFF,TGTGCCAGCAGCGCCGAGGATGGCGGGATTCGTGGAACCTACAATGAGCAGTTCTTC
TRBV25-1,-,TRBJ2-1,-,CASSETRAGFNNEQFF,TGTGCCAGCAGTGAAACCCGGGCTGGGTTTAACAATGAGCAGTTCTTC
TRBV7-6,-,TRBJ2-7,TRBD1,CASSLGTAYEQYF,TGTGCCAGCAGCCTCGGGACAGCTTACGAGCAGTACTTC
TRBV2,-,TRBJ2-1,-,CASSEYNEQFF,TGTGCCAGCAGTGAGTACAATGAGCAGTTCTTC
TRBV2,-,TRBJ2-5,-,CASSVESYQETQYF,TGTGCCAGCAGTGTGGAGTCGTACCAAGAGACCCAGTACTTC
TRBV4-2,-,TRBJ2-2,-,CASSQATTGELFF,TGTGCCAGCAGCCAAGCCACCACCGGGGAGCTGTTTTTT
TRBV28,-,TRBJ2-7,TRBD1,CARSAGGIYEQYF,TGTGCCAGGTCGGCAGGGGGTATCTACGAGCAGTACTTC
TRBV13,-,TRBJ2-3,TRBD1,CASSPKQGVRSTDTQYF,TGTGCCAGCAGCCCCAAACAGGGGGTTCGAAGCACAGATACGCAGTATTTT
TRBV15,-,TRBJ1-1,TRBD1,CATSRGQGNTEAFF,TGTGCCACCAGCCGGGGACAGGGGAACACTGAAGCTTTCTTT
TRBV6-1,few,TRBJ1-1,-,CASSATHGEQGAFF,TGTGCCAGCAGTGCAACCCATGGGGAACAGGGAGCTTTCTTT
TRBV19,-,TRBJ1-1,-,CASSYGFEAFF,TGTGCCAGTAGTTACGGATTTGAAGCTTTCTTT
TRBV9,-,TRBJ2-5,TRBD2,CASSVAIAGGTETQYF,TGTGCCAGCAGCGTAGCTATAGCGGGGGGTACGGAGACCCAGTACTTC
TRBV29-1,-,TRBJ2-1,TRBD2,CSVRTSGNSWSYNEQFF,TGCAGCGTTAGGACTAGCGGGAACTCGTGGTCCTACAATGAGCAGTTCTTC
TRBV28,-,TRBJ1-1,-,CASSWTANTEAFF,TGTGCCAGCAGCTGGACAGCTAACACTGAAGCTTTCTTT
TRBV6-5,-,TRBJ2-2,-,CASSQNRRHTGELFF,TGTGCCAGCAGTCAGAATAGGAGGCACACCGGGGAGCTGTTTTTT
TRBV7-3,-,TRBJ1-1,TRBD1,CASSSSNTGATEAFF,TGTGCCAGCAGCTCCTCTAATACAGGGGCCACTGAAGCTTTCTTT
TRBV30,few,TRBJ1-2,-,CAWSLTGGIYGYTF,TGTGCCTGGAGTTTGACAGGCGGAATTTATGGCTACACCTTC
TRBV19,-,TRBJ2-1,TRBD1,CASRETGGPLQEQFF,TGTGCCAGTAGAGAAACAGGGGGTCCTCTCCAGGAGCAGTTCTTC
TRBV7-9,-,TRBJ2-1,-,CASSVNTREQFF,TGTGCCAGCAGCGTAAATACTAGGGAGCAGTTCTTC
TRBV4-2,-,TRBJ2-2,TRBD2,CASSQGPGLARTGELFF,TGTGCCAGCAGCCAAGGACCGGGACTAGCCCGCACCGGGGAGCTGTTTTTT
TRBV27,many,TRBJ1-2,TRBD1,CASSTLDREHGYTF,TGTGCCAGCAGTACCCTAGACAGGGAGCATGGCTACACCTTC
TRBV5-6,-,TRBJ1-2,-,CASSWGPAASYGYTF,TGTGCCAGCAGCTGGGGACCGGCCGCGTCCTATGGCTACACCTTC
TRBV11-2,-,TRBJ2-7,-,CASSLERLATYEQYF,TGTGCCAGCAGCTTAGAACGGCTAGCCACCTACGAGCAGTACTTC
TRBV5-4,-,TRBJ2-1,TRBD2,CASSLGSSGRASIEQFF,TGTGCCAGCAGCTTGGGGTCTAGCGGGAGGGCCTCTATTGAGCAGTTCTTC
TRBV6-5,-,TRBJ1-6,-,CASSYGGSPLHF,TGTGCCAGCAGTTACGGGGGATCACCCCTCCACTTT
TRBV5-6,-,TRBJ2-3,TRBD2,CASSPPTSGGAGADTQYF,TGTGCCAGCAGCCCACCGACTAGCGGGGGGGCGGGGGCAGATACGCAGTATTTT